The entry below gives a single T cell receptor beta chain sequence along with its context. The data are from a study of blood T cell repertoires in COVID-19. Study-wide context: Material from acute and convalescent COVID-19 was sourced from the United States, Italy and Spain. Sources were T cells, B-cell-depleted T cells, or PBMCs; the material itself was cDNA or gDNA.

Some clones are missing from TCRdb's copy, which holds only in-frame ones; the method was immunoSEQ multiplex PCR. Among around 140,000 clones listed, 75% to 85% were seen once. In germline, CDR1 is SEHNR, CDR2 FQNEAQ (reference sequence). CDR3 length: 15 amino acids. With 6 bases clipped from V and 1 base from J, the junction kept 8 bases outside the gene matches. Sequenced: peripheral blood. The chain couples TRBV7-9 to TRBJ2-7, with 8 bases identical to TRBD1. This TCR came from a man aged 55 to 70 with active or convalescent COVID-19. In DNA, the CDR3 is TGTGCCAGCAGTCCGACAGGGGCGGATTCCTACGAGCAGTACGTC. This translates into CASSPTGADSYEQYV.